The source of this T cell receptor (beta chain) is a study of response to subunit inactivated influenza vaccine. Study-wide results and caveats: Each seasonal influenza vaccination, the authors suggested, recruits few new T cells.

The CDR3 sequence is 14 residues long. Germline CDR1 SGHTA, CDR2 FQGNSA. The ends were cut back, 9 bases at V and 6 bases at J, with 17 bases in the middle. TCRdb reprocessed the RT-PCR reads via MiXCR and lists one record per CDR3 protein. This table has about 780,000 distinct CDR3 sequences, approximately 18% appearing once. As to this clonotype: Its antigen remains unidentified.

This sample comprised PBMCs from blood, obtained about 5 days after vaccination. The origin of this receptor is a man aged 45-65 years who received an inactivated influenza vaccine. The chain combines TRBV7-2 with TRBJ2-2; D remains ambiguous. The CDR3 loop reads CASSIVAAAGELFF. The CDR3, as DNA: TGTGCCAGTTCGATAGTAGCTGCCGCCGGGGAGCTGTTTTTT.